A single sample is the source of the 26 T cell receptor beta chains below, sequenced in a study of T cell changes during pregnancy in multiple sclerosis. Assay used: immunoSEQ multiplex PCR; TCRdb lists only in-frame clones, some missing. The table includes more than 65,000 clones, around 94% detected once. The sequenced sample was CD4+ T cells from peripheral blood mononuclear cells, obtained before pregnancy. The receptor source for this set is a female donor with multiple sclerosis, enrolled in a pregnancy study.

The chain is built from TRBV7-9 and TRBJ1-4, with a tentative D call TRBD1 (6 bases). V was pared by 10 bases and J by 0 bases, with 18 bases between. Per germline, CDR1 SEHNR and CDR2 FQNEAQ (reference sequence). The CDR3 is made up of 16 amino acids. This chain's CDR3 is CANWTDSPATNEKLFF. The DNA of the CDR3 is TGTGCCAACTGGACAGACTCCCCCGCAACTAATGAAAAACTGTTTTTT.

The V gene is TRBV5-1, the J gene TRBJ2-1, with TRBD1 matching over 10 bases. CDR3 length equals 18 residues. V trimming: 4 bases; J trimming: 6 bases; junction bases outside the gene matches: 16. Germline V gives CDR1 SGHRS, CDR2 YFSETQ. CDR3 sequence reads: CASSPWTGGGWTRNEQFF. The DNA of the CDR3 is TGCGCCAGCAGCCCGTGGACAGGGGGGGGGTGGACCCGCAATGAGCAGTTCTTC.

This chain uses TRBV27 with TRBJ2-2; TRBD2 aligns across 9 bases. The J segment lost 5 bases and the V segment lost 5 bases, leaving 12 bases of the junction unmatched. The CDR3 loop spans 17 amino acids. CDR1 and CDR2 from the germline V gene are MNHEY and SMNVEV (reference sequence). CDR3 residues: CASSPGVGGRGTGELFF. CDR3 sequence (DNA): TGTGCCAGCAGTCCCGGAGTGGGCGGGAGGGGTACCGGGGAGCTGTTTTTT.

CDR3 bases: TGTGCCAGTAGTAGTTTTCGGGGGGCCCGAAATGAGCAGTTCTTC. Translating gives CASSSFRGARNEQFF. The J gene is TRBJ2-1, the V gene TRBV19; weak D call: TRBD2 (7 bases). The CDR3 consists of 15 residues. V lost 4 bases to trimming and J lost 7 bases, with 17 bases between them. Per germline, CDR1 LNHDA and CDR2 SQIVND (reference sequence).

The chain combines TRBV30 with TRBJ1-6; D is undetermined. V lost 8 bases, J lost 0 bases, and 17 bases lay in between. The CDR3 extends over 16 amino acids. Germline CDR1 and CDR2: GTSNPN and SVGIG (reference sequence). For the CDR3, the DNA is TGTGCCGCCGAGAGGGCCAGGAGCTCCTATAATTCACCCCTCCACTTT. Protein product: CAAERARSSYNSPLHF.

The chain has TRBV19 and TRBJ1-3; 7 bases are a match to TRBD1. Germline V lookup: CDR1 LNHDA, CDR2 SQIVND (reference sequence). This CDR3 is built from 16 residues. The V segment lost 6 bases and the J segment 0 bases; nucleotides outside the gene matches: 8. CDR3: CASSYLDRRSGNTIYF. The CDR3 region has the DNA TGTGCCAGTAGCTATTTGGACAGGCGCTCTGGAAACACCATATATTTT.

The chain has TRBV5-6 and TRBJ2-4; 9 nucleotides align to TRBD1. Germline CDR1 is SGHDT and CDR2 is YYEEEE. J was trimmed by 2 bases and V by 4 bases; bases with no gene match: 4. This CDR3 region has 15 residues. The CDR3 is CASSPDRGTKNIQYF. CDR3 in DNA: TGTGCCAGCAGCCCGGACAGGGGCACCAAAAACATTCAGTACTTC.

This rearrangement joins TRBV28 to TRBJ1-4, with D tentatively TRBD1 (6 bases). The CDR3 contains 12 residues. CDR1 MDHEN and CDR2 SYDVKM come from the germline V gene. The CDR3 sequence: CAVGALNEKLFF. The CDR3 region has the DNA TGTGCTGTGGGGGCACTTAATGAAAAACTGTTTTTT. The complete variable domain, with remaining parts taken from reference TRBV28 and TRBJ1-4, reads DVKVTQSSRYLVKRTGEKVFLECVQDMDHENMFWYRQDPGLGLRLIYFSYDVKMKEKGDIPEGYSVSREKKERFSLILESASTNQTSMYLCAVGALNEKLFFGSGTQLSVL.

The chain links TRBV19 to TRBJ1-5; D gene ambiguous. The germline V and J ends were trimmed by 3 bases and 9 bases, with 18 bases remaining between them. Germline-derived CDR1 and CDR2 are LNHDA and SQIVND (reference sequence). The CDR3 consists of 15 residues. CDR3 in amino acids: CASSMEASESRPQHF. DNA of the CDR3: TGTGCCAGTAGTATGGAGGCCTCTGAGTCTCGGCCCCAGCATTTT.

With respect to this clone: This specimen includes other DNA sequences encoding the same CDR3. The chain carries TRBV5-1 and TRBJ2-7; TRBD1 agrees at 8 bases. The J segment lost 4 bases and the V segment lost 0 bases, leaving 3 bases of the junction unmatched. The CDR3 covers 14 residues. Germline V gives CDR1 SGHRS, CDR2 YFSETQ. The CDR3 loop is CASSLGTGGYEQYF. Written as DNA, the CDR3 is TGCGCCAGCAGCTTGGGTACAGGGGGGTACGAGCAGTACTTC.

This clone has only one observation. The rearrangement joins TRBV4-2 to TRBJ2-1; 7 bases fit TRBD2. V dropped 2 bases and J dropped 9; count of bases not matched to a gene: 10. Germline V gene data show CDR1 as LGHNA and CDR2 as YNFKEQ. The CDR3 totals 15 residues. The DNA for the CDR3 is TGTGCCAGCAGCCAATTAGCGGGTCAAATCAGTGAGCAGTTCTTC. Amino acids: CASSQLAGQISEQFF.

The chain links TRBV30 to TRBJ1-1; the D gene is possibly TRBD1 (5 bases). Trimming left V 0 bases short and J 11 bases short, with 16 bases between. The CDR3 sequence is 13 residues long. CDR1 GTSNPN and CDR2 SVGIG come from the germline V gene (reference sequence). The CDR3 sequence: CAWSVFSQGAAFF. The CDR3 bases are TGTGCCTGGAGTGTATTTAGTCAGGGCGCGGCTTTCTTT.

The J gene is TRBJ2-7, the V gene TRBV14; D perhaps matches TRBD1 (6 bases). Germline lookup yields CDR1 SGHDN and CDR2 FVKESK. There are 15 residues in the CDR3. Trimming stripped 4 bases from V and 4 bases from J, with 17 bases between. DNA of the CDR3: TGTGCCAGCAGCCCCAAACAGGGTTTTCAGTACGAGCAGTACTTC. Translation: CASSPKQGFQYEQYF. Full variable domain (missing parts from reference TRBV14 and TRBJ2-7): EAGVTQFPSHSVIEKGQTVTLRCDPISGHDNLYWYRRVMGKEIKFLLHFVKESKQDESGMPNNRFLAERTGGTYSTLKVQPAELEDSGVYFCASSPKQGFQYEQYFGPGTRLTVT.

In DNA form, the CDR3 reads TGTGCCAGCCACGGGCTAGCGCCCCTGGGAGAGACCCAGTACTTC. Its translation: CASHGLAPLGETQYF. The chain joins TRBV7-2 to TRBJ2-5; D is perhaps TRBD2 (6 bases). Looked up from germline, CDR1 is SGHTA and CDR2 is FQGNSA. V was cut by 8 bases and J by 4 bases, with 20 bases left in between. This CDR3 region has 15 residues.

This clone was picked up many times. This sequence joins TRBV2 and TRBJ2-4, with TRBD2 as a possible D gene (6 bases). Trimming took 5 bases from V and 3 from J, leaving 11 bases between them. The CDR3 length is 14 residues. From germline, CDR1 is SNHLY and CDR2 FYNNEI. CDR3 amino acids: CASSPSGFKNIQYF. The CDR3 bases are TGTGCCAGCAGTCCGAGCGGGTTCAAAAACATTCAGTACTTC.

V and J are TRBV6-6 and TRBJ2-1; 10 nucleotides match TRBD2. The CDR3 consists of 16 residues. The germline gives CDR1 MNHNY, CDR2 SVGAGI (reference sequence). The ends lost 2 bases at V and 7 bases at J; junction bases unmatched: 8. The CDR3 loop reads CASSYMGASGSNEQFF. CDR3 DNA sequence: TGTGCCAGCAGTTACATGGGGGCTAGCGGGAGTAATGAGCAGTTCTTC.

The V and J genes are TRBV10-3 and TRBJ2-3; tentatively, D is TRBD2 (7 bases). The ends were cut back, 4 bases at V and 9 bases at J, with 14 bases in the middle. The CDR3 extends over 13 amino acids. Germline CDR1 reads ENHRY; CDR2 reads SYGVKD. The CDR3 DNA reads as TGTGCCATCAGTGGGGCGGGGGCTGAGACGCAGTATTTT. Protein product: CAISGAGAETQYF.

The chain employs TRBV9 and TRBJ2-1, with 13 nucleotides matching TRBD2. This CDR3 is 19 amino acids long. V lost 4 bases, J lost 5 bases, and 15 bases stayed unmatched. Per the germline V gene, CDR1 is SGDLS and CDR2 is YYNGEE. The CDR3 reads CASSTRQLLAGGQDNEQFF. CDR3 coding DNA: TGTGCCAGCAGCACCCGACAGTTACTAGCGGGGGGGCAAGACAATGAGCAGTTCTTC.

This chain uses TRBV6-4 with TRBJ1-1; D is unresolved. The CDR3 runs 13 residues. Germline CDR1 and CDR2: MRHNA and SNTAGT. V was pared by 3 bases and J by 0 bases, with 5 bases between. In DNA form, the CDR3 reads TGTGCCAGCAGTGAAAACATGAACACTGAAGCTTTCTTT. Translated, it gives CASSENMNTEAFF.

CDR3 residues: CASSGGNYGYTF. DNA for the CDR3: TGTGCCAGCAGTGGAGGGAACTATGGCTACACCTTC. The genes are TRBV2 and TRBJ1-2; D is undetermined. The length of the CDR3 is 12 residues. Trimming pared 4 bases from V and 2 bases from J, leaving 5 bases between. Looked up from germline, CDR1 is SNHLY and CDR2 is FYNNEI.

The CDR3, as DNA: TGTGCCAGCAGCTTAAGAGGGGGGGCGCGAGGCTACACCTTC. Amino acid sequence: CASSLRGGARGYTF. J is TRBJ1-2 and V is TRBV11-2; D is perhaps TRBD1 (6 bases). The CDR3 has 14 residues. Trimming cost V 2 bases and J 8 bases, with 15 bases left between them. Germline V gene lookup returns CDR1 SGHAT and CDR2 FQNNGV.

J is TRBJ1-1 and V is TRBV2, with 8 bases identical to TRBD1. The V gene end was trimmed by 8 bases and the J gene end by 4 bases; junction bases not matched to a gene: 3. The germline gives CDR1 SNHLY, CDR2 FYNNEI. This CDR3 is 12 amino acids long. The CDR3, as DNA: TGTGCCAGCGACAGGGGTCGCACTGAAGCTTTCTTT. This translates into CASDRGRTEAFF.

The chain has TRBV19 and TRBJ1-5; 10 bases match TRBD1. Unmatched junction bases numbered 12, after V lost 6 bases and J lost 7 bases. The CDR3 extends over 16 amino acids. CDR1 is LNHDA and CDR2 is SQIVND in the germline V gene (reference sequence). Written as DNA, the CDR3 is TGTGCCAGTAGGGATCCGGGACAGGGGATGAAGCAGCCCCAGCATTTT. As protein: CASRDPGQGMKQPQHF.

This sequence joins TRBV5-6 and TRBJ1-4; no clear D gene. Trimming took off 0 bases at V and 11 bases at J, with 14 bases between the two ends. Germline V gene sequence: CDR1 SGHDT, CDR2 YYEEEE. This CDR3 has 14 amino acids. CDR3 sequence (DNA): TGTGCCAGCAGCTTGGCCGTACGGGGATGGAAACTGTTTTTT. This codes for CASSLAVRGWKLFF.

The gene calls are TRBV5-5 and TRBJ1-5, with 7 bases lining up with TRBD1. V lost 0 bases, J lost 4 bases, and 4 bases stayed unmatched. CDR1 is SGHKS and CDR2 is YYEKEE in the germline V gene (reference sequence). The CDR3 spans 15 residues. As DNA, the CDR3 is TGTGCCAGCAGCTTGGGGACAGGACTAAATCAGCCCCAGCATTTT. This codes for CASSLGTGLNQPQHF.

This clone was observed a single time. The V gene is TRBV28, the J gene TRBJ2-2; D is undetermined. This CDR3 is built from 12 residues. Germline V gene data show CDR1 as MDHEN and CDR2 as SYDVKM. V lost 8 bases to trimming and J lost 4 bases, with 8 bases between them. CDR3 region: CASCFSTGELFF. Here the CDR3 DNA reads TGTGCCAGCTGCTTCAGCACCGGGGAGCTGTTTTTT.